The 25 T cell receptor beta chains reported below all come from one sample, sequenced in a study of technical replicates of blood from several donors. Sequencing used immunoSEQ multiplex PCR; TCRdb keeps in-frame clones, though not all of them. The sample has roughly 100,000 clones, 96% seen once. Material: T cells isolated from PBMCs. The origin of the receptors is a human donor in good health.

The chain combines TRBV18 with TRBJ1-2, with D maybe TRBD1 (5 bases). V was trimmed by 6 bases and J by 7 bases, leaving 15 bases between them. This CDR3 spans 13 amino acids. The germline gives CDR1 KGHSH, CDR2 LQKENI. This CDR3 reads CASSQGSRSGYTF. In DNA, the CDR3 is TGTGCCAGCTCGCAGGGTAGCCGATCTGGCTACACCTTC.

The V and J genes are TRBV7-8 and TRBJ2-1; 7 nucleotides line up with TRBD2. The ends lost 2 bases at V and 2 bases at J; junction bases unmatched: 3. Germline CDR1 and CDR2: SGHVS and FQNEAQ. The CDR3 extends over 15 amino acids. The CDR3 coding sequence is TGTGCCAGCAGCTTAAGCGGGGCCACCTACAATGAGCAGTTCTTC. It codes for CASSLSGATYNEQFF.

The CDR3 loop is CASSFRLAGDNEQYF. The DNA of the CDR3 is TGTGCCAGCAGCTTCCGTCTAGCGGGAGATAACGAGCAGTACTTC. The chain employs TRBV7-9 and TRBJ2-7, with TRBD2 matching over 10 bases. The V gene end was trimmed by 3 bases and the J gene end by 5 bases; junction bases not matched to a gene: 7. This CDR3 is 15 amino acids long. Per the germline V gene, CDR1 is SEHNR and CDR2 is FQNEAQ (reference sequence).

CDR3 in DNA: TGTGCCATCAAGAGGTCGGGGGGAAACTATGGCTACACCTTC. This gives the protein CAIKRSGGNYGYTF. The chain is built from TRBV10-3 and TRBJ1-2, with a possible D match to TRBD1 (5 bases). CDR1 ENHRY and CDR2 SYGVKD come from the germline V gene. The CDR3 contains 14 residues. V lost 7 bases and J lost 2, with 14 bases in between.

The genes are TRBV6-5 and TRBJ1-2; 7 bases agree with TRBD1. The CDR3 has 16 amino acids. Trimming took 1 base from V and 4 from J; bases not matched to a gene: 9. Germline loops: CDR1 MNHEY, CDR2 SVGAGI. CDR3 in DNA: TGTGCCAGCAGTTACTGGGGTCCGAACAGGGGCTATGGCTACACCTTC. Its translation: CASSYWGPNRGYGYTF.

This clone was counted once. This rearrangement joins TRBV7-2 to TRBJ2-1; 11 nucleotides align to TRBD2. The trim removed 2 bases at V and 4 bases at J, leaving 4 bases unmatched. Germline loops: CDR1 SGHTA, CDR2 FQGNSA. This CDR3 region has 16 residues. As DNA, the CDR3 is TGTGCCAGCAGCTTACAGGCTAGCGGGGGGTACAATGAGCAGTTCTTC. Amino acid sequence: CASSLQASGGYNEQFF.

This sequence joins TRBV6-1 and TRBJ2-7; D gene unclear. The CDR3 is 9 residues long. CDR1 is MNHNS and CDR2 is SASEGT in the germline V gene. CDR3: CAGRLEQYF. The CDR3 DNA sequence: TGTGCGGGCCGGCTCGAGCAGTACTTC.

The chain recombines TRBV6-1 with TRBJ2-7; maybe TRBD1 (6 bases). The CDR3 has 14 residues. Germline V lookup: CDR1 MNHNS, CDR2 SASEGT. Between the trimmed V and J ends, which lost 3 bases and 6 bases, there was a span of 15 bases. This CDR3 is CASSDYRDPGEQYF. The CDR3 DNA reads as TGTGCCAGCAGTGATTACAGGGACCCTGGCGAGCAGTACTTC.

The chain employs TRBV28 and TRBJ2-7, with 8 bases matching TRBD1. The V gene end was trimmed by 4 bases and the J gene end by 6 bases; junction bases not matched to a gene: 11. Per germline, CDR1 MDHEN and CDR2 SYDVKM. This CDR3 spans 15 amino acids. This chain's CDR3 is CASSSYGQGAGEQYF. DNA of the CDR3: TGTGCCAGCAGTTCATATGGCCAGGGGGCAGGCGAGCAGTACTTC.

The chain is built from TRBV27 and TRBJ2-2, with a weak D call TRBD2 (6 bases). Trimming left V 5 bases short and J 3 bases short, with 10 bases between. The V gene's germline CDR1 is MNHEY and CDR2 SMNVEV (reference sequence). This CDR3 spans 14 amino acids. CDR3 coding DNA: TGTGCCAGCAGTACCGGGACTTACACCGGGGAGCTGTTTTTT. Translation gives CASSTGTYTGELFF.

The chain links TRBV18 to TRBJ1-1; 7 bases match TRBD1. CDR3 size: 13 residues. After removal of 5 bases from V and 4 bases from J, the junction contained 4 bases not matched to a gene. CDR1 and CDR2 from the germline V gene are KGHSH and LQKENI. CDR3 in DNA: TGTGCCAGCTCATTGGGACAGTCCACTGAAGCTTTCTTT. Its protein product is CASSLGQSTEAFF.

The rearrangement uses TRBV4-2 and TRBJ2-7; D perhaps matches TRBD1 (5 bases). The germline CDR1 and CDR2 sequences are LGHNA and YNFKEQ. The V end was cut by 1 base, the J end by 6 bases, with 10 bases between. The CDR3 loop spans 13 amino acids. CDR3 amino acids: CASSQAGFSEQYF. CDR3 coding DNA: TGTGCCAGCAGCCAAGCAGGGTTCTCCGAGCAGTACTTC.

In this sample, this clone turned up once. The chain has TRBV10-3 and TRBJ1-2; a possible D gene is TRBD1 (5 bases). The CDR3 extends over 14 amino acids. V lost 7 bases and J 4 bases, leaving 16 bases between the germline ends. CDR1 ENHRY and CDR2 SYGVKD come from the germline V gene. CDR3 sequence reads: CAITGAGPSYGYTF. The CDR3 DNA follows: TGTGCCATCACCGGAGCAGGGCCTAGCTATGGCTACACCTTC.

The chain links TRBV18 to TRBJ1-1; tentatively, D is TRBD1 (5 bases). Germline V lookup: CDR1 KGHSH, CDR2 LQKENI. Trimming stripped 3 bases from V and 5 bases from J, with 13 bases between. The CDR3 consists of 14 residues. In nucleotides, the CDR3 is TGTGCCAGCTCACCGCAGTCAGGGCCAACTGAAGCTTTCTTT. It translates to CASSPQSGPTEAFF.

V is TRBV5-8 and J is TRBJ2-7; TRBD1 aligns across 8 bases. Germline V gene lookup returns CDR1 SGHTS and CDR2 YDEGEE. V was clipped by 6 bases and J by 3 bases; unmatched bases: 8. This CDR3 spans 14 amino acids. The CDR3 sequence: CASINRGRNYEQYF. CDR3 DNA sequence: TGTGCCAGCATAAACAGGGGGAGAAACTACGAGCAGTACTTC.

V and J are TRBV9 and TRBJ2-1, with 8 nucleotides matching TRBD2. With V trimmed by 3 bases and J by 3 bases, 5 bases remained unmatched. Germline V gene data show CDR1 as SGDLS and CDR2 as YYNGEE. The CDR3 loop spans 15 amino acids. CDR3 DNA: TGTGCCAGCAGCGGCCGGACTAGCTTCTACAATGAGCAGTTCTTC. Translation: CASSGRTSFYNEQFF.

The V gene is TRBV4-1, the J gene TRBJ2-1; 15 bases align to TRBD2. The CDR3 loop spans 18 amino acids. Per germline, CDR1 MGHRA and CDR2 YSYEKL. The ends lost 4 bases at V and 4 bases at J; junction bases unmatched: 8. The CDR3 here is CASSPGLAGGRRYNEQFF. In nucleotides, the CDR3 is TGCGCCAGCAGCCCCGGACTAGCGGGAGGGCGTAGGTACAATGAGCAGTTCTTC.

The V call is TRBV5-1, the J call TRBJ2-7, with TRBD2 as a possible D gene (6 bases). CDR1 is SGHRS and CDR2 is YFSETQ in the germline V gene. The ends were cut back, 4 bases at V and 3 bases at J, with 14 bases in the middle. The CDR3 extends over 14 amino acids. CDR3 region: CASSRGMGDYEQYF. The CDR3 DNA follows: TGCGCCAGCAGCCGCGGGATGGGGGACTACGAGCAGTACTTC. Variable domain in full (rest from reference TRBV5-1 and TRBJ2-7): KAGVTQTPRYLIKTRGQQVTLSCSPISGHRSVSWYQQTPGQGLQFLFEYFSETQRNKGNFPGRFSGRQFSNSRSEMNVSTLELGDSALYLCASSRGMGDYEQYFGPGTRLTVT.

CDR3 region: CASSSGRSGLAGGDTDTQYF. In DNA form, the CDR3 reads TGTGCCAGCAGCTCGGGAAGATCCGGACTAGCGGGGGGGGACACAGATACGCAGTATTTT. This chain connects TRBV11-3 to TRBJ2-3; 15 bases agree with TRBD2. Germline CDR1 SGHNT, CDR2 YENEEA. V dropped 4 bases and J dropped 2; count of bases not matched to a gene: 13. The CDR3 contains 20 residues.

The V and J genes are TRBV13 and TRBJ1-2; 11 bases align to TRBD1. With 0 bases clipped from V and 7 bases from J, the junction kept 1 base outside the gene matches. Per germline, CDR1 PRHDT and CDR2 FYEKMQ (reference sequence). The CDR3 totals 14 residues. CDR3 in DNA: TGTGCCAGCAGCTTAGGCGGACAGGGGGCTGGCTACACCTTC. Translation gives CASSLGGQGAGYTF.

CDR3 bases: TGCGCCAGCACCCCCCCCGGCAGGGGAGAGACCCAGTACTTC. Amino acids: CASTPPGRGETQYF. The chain couples TRBV4-1 to TRBJ2-5; D might be TRBD1 (6 bases). The ends were cut back, 7 bases at V and 4 bases at J, with 16 bases in the middle. The length of the CDR3 is 14 residues. Germline assignment: CDR1 MGHRA and CDR2 YSYEKL.

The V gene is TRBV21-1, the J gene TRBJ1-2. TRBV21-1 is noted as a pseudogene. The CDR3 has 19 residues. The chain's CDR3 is CASSKAQRDIWRANYGYTF. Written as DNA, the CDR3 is TGTGCCAGCAGCAAAGCGCAGCGGGACATCTGGCGAGCTAACTATGGCTACACCTTC.

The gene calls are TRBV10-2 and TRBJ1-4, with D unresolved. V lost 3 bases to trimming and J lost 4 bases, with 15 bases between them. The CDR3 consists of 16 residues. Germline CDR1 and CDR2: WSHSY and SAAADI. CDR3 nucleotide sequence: TGCGCCAGCAGTGAATTTCTACTACCGATTAATGAAAAACTGTTTTTT. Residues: CASSEFLLPINEKLFF.

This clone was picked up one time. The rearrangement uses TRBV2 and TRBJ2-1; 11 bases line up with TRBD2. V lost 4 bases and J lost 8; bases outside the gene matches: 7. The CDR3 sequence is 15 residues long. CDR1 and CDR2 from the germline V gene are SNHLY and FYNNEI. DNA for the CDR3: TGTGCCAGCAGTGGACTAGCGGGATCGGTCGATGAGCAGTTCTTC. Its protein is CASSGLAGSVDEQFF.

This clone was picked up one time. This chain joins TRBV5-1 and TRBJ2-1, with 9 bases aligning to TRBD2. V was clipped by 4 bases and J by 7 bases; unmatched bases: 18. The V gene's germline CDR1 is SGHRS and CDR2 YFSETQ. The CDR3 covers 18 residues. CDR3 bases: TGCGCCAGCAGCCCCCGACTAGCGGCGGATTCGGATGTAAATGAGCAGTTCTTC. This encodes CASSPRLAADSDVNEQFF.